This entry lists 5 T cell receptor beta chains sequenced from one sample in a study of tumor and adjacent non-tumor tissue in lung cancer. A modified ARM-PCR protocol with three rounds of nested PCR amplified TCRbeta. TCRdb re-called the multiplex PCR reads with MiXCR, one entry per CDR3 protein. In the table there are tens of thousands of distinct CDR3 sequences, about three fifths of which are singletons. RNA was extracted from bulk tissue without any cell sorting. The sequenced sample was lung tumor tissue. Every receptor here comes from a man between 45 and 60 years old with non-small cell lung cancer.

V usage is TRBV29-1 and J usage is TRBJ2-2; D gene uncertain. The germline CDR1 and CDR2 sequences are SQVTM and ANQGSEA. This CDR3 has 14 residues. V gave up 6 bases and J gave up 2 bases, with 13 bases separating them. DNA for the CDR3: TGCAGCGTCCTGACATCACCCAACACCGGGGAGCTGTTTTTT. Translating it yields CSVLTSPNTGELFF.

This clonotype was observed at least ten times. The CDR3: CASSLRAARNEQFF. The CDR3 DNA reads as TGTGCCAGCAGTTTAAGGGCGGCCCGGAATGAGCAGTTCTTC. J is TRBJ2-1 and V is TRBV28; no firm D call. The V gene's germline CDR1 is MDHEN and CDR2 SYDVKM. Trimming took off 2 bases at V and 7 bases at J, with 12 bases between the two ends. This CDR3 contains 14 residues.

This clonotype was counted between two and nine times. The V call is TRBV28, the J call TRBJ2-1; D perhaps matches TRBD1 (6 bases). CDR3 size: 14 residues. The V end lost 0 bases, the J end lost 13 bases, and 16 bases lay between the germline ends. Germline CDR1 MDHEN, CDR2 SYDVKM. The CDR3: CASSLWTFEGTQFF. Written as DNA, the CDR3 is TGTGCCAGCAGTTTATGGACATTTGAGGGGACACAGTTCTTC.

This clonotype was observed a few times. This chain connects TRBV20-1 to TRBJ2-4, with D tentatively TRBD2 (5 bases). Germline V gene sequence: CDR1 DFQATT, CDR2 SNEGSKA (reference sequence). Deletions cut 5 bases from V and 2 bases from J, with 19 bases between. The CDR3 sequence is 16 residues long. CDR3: CSALRPWELTKNIQYF. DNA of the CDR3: TGCAGTGCTCTCAGGCCTTGGGAGTTAACCAAAAACATTCAGTACTTC.

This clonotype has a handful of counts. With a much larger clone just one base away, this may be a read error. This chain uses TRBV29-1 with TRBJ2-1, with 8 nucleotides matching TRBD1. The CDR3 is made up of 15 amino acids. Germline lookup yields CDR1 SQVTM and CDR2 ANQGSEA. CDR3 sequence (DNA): TGCAACGTTGAGGCCTCAGGGGGCGCAAGGAATGAGCAGTTCTTC. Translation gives CNVEASGGARNEQFF.